The clone carrying this T cell receptor beta chain was recorded once. Its antigen is undetermined. This entry belongs to a study of CD8+ T cells in alopecia areata. PBMCs served as the source from which CD4+ and CD8+ T cells were sorted. Broader study findings: Mouse data revealed clearer TCR sharing than patient data did, a gap possibly tied to HLA. In lesional scalp, particularly from alopecia totalis/universalis, clonality was higher than in normal scalp. Scalp samples also contribute reads from the resident alphabeta T cells found in normal skin.

The CDR3 contains 14 residues. The V end was cut by 1 base, the J end by 1 base, with 8 bases between. CDR1 and CDR2 from the germline V gene are SGHRS and YFSETQ. Following extraction, RNA underwent reverse transcription to cDNA, which served as the sequencing template. Clones were sequenced by immunoSEQ multiplex PCR, and TCRdb holds only the in-frame ones, with some missing. The sample lists under 250,000 clones; 56% were seen once. The sequence came from a human donor in good health. The specimen was CD8+ T cells sorted from blood. The chain recombines TRBV5-1 with TRBJ1-1; D gene ambiguous. The CDR3 loop is CASSLKSPNTEAFF. CDR3 nucleotide sequence: TGCGCCAGCAGCTTGAAGTCTCCGAACACTGAAGCTTTCTTT.